The 24 T cell receptor delta chains below all came from one sample that was sequenced in a study of gamma-delta T cells after stem cell transplantation. TCRdb applied CATT to the RT-PCR reads for clone calling. Here the sample spans around 3,200 delta-chain clones, 5% being singletons. The sequenced sample was gamma-delta T cells. These receptors were obtained from a human donor. It is not recorded whose cells these are; they may come from a transplant donor.

This clone was detected a few times. A read error is the likely source, as a far larger clone sits one nucleotide away. V and J are TRDV2 and TRDJ1, with 9 bases identical to TRDD3. Germline lookup yields CDR1 GEAIGNYY and CDR2 EKD. Losses at the gene ends were 3 bases for V and 0 bases for J; bases not matched to a gene: 19. The CDR3 contains 20 residues. CDR3 DNA: TGTGCCTGTGACTCGGTGGTACTGGGGGACCCTCGACCCTACACCGATAAACTCATCTTT. Translating gives CACDSVVLGDPRPYTDKLIF.

As for this clone: A far larger clone is a single base away, which makes a read error likely. Within the sample, other DNA sequences also encode this same CDR3. The V call is TRDV2, the J call TRDJ1, with TRDD3 matching 8 bases. Looked up from germline, CDR1 is GEAIGNYY and CDR2 is EKD. The CDR3 totals 19 residues. The junction had 18 bases not matched to a gene; V was cut back by 0 bases and J by 4 bases. As DNA, the CDR3 is TGTGCCTGTGACACCGTACTCCTTGGGGATACTCAGAACCACGATAAACTCATCTTT. It specifies CACDTVLLGDTQNHDKLIF.

This clone has only a few counts. This is likely an artifact of a read error, given a far larger clone one base away. Other nucleotide sequences from this sample produce the same CDR3. This chain links TRDV2 with TRDJ1, with 10 bases that match TRDD3. CDR3 length equals 18 residues. Germline CDR1 reads GEAIGNYY; CDR2 reads EKD. CDR3 DNA sequence: TGCGCCTGTGACAGGATTTCAACTGGGGGATTTCGCACCGATAAACTCATCTTT. Translation: CACDRISTGGFRTDKLIF.

This clone is termed medium-sized. The same CDR3 also results from other DNA sequences found in this sample. The V and J genes are TRDV2 and TRDJ1, with 9 bases that match TRDD3. Trimming cost V 3 bases and J 0 bases; bases outside gene matches: 10. Looked up from germline, CDR1 is GEAIGNYY and CDR2 is EKD. The CDR3 length is 17 residues. The CDR3 loop reads CACDAVTGGGYTDKLIF. The CDR3 DNA follows: TGTGCCTGTGACGCCGTGACTGGGGGAGGGTACACCGATAAACTCATCTTT.

Notes on this clone: This DNA's translation and the protein TCRdb lists, from a much larger clone, do not match at residue 12, likely due to a read error; the protein shown is translated from the DNA. The chain combines TRDV2 with TRDJ1, with D tentatively TRDD3 (5 bases). The germline V gene encodes CDR1 GEAIGNYY and CDR2 EKD. Trimming pared 0 bases from V and 4 bases from J, leaving 20 bases between. CDR3 length: 17 residues. The DNA for the CDR3 is TGTGCCTGTGACACCGTTGGGGTCGGATTATACATCGATAAACTCATCTTT. This codes for CACDTVGVGLYIDKLIF.

This clone was observed a handful of times. Only one base separates this from a far larger clonotype, so it likely reflects a read error. Additional DNA sequences in this sample encode the identical CDR3. The chain recombines TRDV2 with TRDJ1; unclear D gene. The CDR3 runs 13 residues. Looked up from germline, CDR1 is GEAIGNYY and CDR2 is EKD. For the CDR3, the DNA is TGTGCCTGTGACGCCATCTCAGCCGACAAACTCATCTTT. It yields the protein CACDAISADKLIF.

This clone was detected only a few times. TCRdb's protein for this DNA is that of a much larger clone and differs from the translation at residue 13, likely a read error; the protein shown is the DNA translation. The chain is built from TRDV2 and TRDJ1; TRDD3 is a possible D gene (6 bases). Deletions cut 1 base from V and 3 bases from J, with 26 bases between. Germline V gene lookup returns CDR1 GEAIGNYY and CDR2 EKD. The CDR3 covers 19 residues. CDR3 bases: TGTGCCTGTGACACTCTGCTTCCAACCCGGGGATCTTGTCCCGATAAACTCATCTTT. It is translated as CACDTLLPTRGSCPDKLIF.

This clone appeared a few times. A far larger clone is off by one base, so a read error is likely. Additional DNA sequences in this sample encode the identical CDR3. The V and J genes are TRDV2 and TRDJ1; D is unresolved. This CDR3 region has 15 residues. CDR1 and CDR2 (germline): GEAIGNYY, EKD. Trimming left V 1 base short and J 0 bases short, with 11 bases between. In DNA, the CDR3 is TGTGCCTGTGACACAGTTGGGACGTACACCGATAAACTCATCTTT. Its translation is CACDTVGTYTDKLIF.

This clone was seen a few times. This DNA's translation differs at residue 10 from TCRdb's protein, which comes from a much larger clone; a read error is likely, and the protein shown is translated from the DNA. This chain uses TRDV2 with TRDJ1; TRDD3 aligns across 8 bases. CDR3 length equals 15 residues. Germline V gene data show CDR1 as GEAIGNYY and CDR2 as EKD. J was trimmed by 3 bases and V by 4 bases; bases with no gene match: 9. The CDR3 sequence is CACESLGDNSDKLIF. CDR3 DNA: TGTGCCTGTGAATCCCTGGGGGACAACTCCGATAAACTCATCTTT.

Only a few counts were recorded for this clone. The protein in TCRdb stems from a much larger clone and differs at residue 9 from this DNA's translation, likely a read error; here the protein is translated from the DNA. This chain links TRDV2 with TRDJ1, with 8 nucleotides matching TRDD3. The CDR3 covers 15 residues. V dropped 4 bases and J dropped 1; count of bases not matched to a gene: 7. Germline V gene data show CDR1 as GEAIGNYY and CDR2 as EKD. CDR3 loop: CACESLGDTTDKLIF. For the CDR3, the DNA is TGTGCCTGTGAATCCCTGGGGGACACCACCGATAAACTCATCTTT.

On this clone itself: The protein held in TCRdb is that of a much larger clone and does not match this DNA's translation at residue 9, likely because of a read error; the protein shown is translated from the DNA. The gene calls are TRDV2 and TRDJ1; 7 nucleotides align to TRDD3. V lost 1 base to trimming and J lost 0 bases; unmatched junction nucleotides: 13. The germline V gene encodes CDR1 GEAIGNYY and CDR2 EKD. This CDR3 region has 18 residues. CDR3 DNA: TGTGCCTGTGACACGCTGACTGGGGAATACGAGAACACCGATAAACTCATCTTT. As protein: CACDTLTGEYENTDKLIF.

This clone was observed many times. A read error is possible here, since a much larger clone lies one base away. At the DNA level, this CDR3 is encoded by other sequences in the same sample as well. This sequence joins TRDV2 and TRDJ1, with 8 bases lining up with TRDD3. The germline gives CDR1 GEAIGNYY, CDR2 EKD. The CDR3 runs 15 residues. The CDR3: CACDGLGDDTDKLIF. The CDR3 DNA sequence: TGCGCCTGTGACGGTTTGGGGGATGACACCGATAAACTCATCTTT.

This clone was seen repeatedly, ten times or more. A far larger clone is one nucleotide away, so this likely arose from a read error. Other nucleotide sequences in the sample specify the same CDR3. The CDR3: CACDTIGLHTDKLIF. The DNA of the CDR3 is TGTGCCTGTGACACCATTGGCCTTCACACCGATAAGCTCATCTTT. The chain has TRDV2 and TRDJ1, with D perhaps TRDD2 (5 bases). The CDR3 is 15 amino acids. CDR1 and CDR2 (germline): GEAIGNYY, EKD.

In its sample, this clone is medium-sized. The V call is TRDV2, the J call TRDJ1; 10 bases are shared with TRDD3. In germline, CDR1 is GEAIGNYY, CDR2 EKD. The CDR3 has 16 residues. The trim removed 1 base at V and 4 bases at J, leaving 8 bases unmatched. The CDR3 reads CACDTLGDTPFDKLIF. The DNA of the CDR3 is TGTGCCTGTGACACGTTGGGGGATACCCCCTTCGATAAACTCATCTTT.

This clone came up a few times. TCRdb has a much larger clone's protein, which differs at residue 10 from the translation of this DNA, likely because of a read error; what is shown is the protein translated from the DNA. The chain carries TRDV2 and TRDJ1; 11 bases align to TRDD3. The CDR3 runs to 15 residues. Germline loops: CDR1 GEAIGNYY, CDR2 EKD. The ends lost 6 bases at V and 4 bases at J; junction bases unmatched: 9. CDR3 DNA sequence: TGTGCCTGTCTTCTACTGGGGGATAAGTGCGATAAACTCATCTTT. Protein sequence: CACLLLGDKCDKLIF.

This clone occurred a few times. The gene calls are TRDV2 and TRDJ3; possible D gene TRDD3, 5 bases. Trimming removed 2 bases at V and 0 bases at J, with 13 bases between. Germline assignment: CDR1 GEAIGNYY and CDR2 EKD. This CDR3 has 18 amino acids. CDR3 bases: TGTGCCTGTGACAAAGTGGGGCTGGGCTCCTGGGACACCCGACAGATGTTTTTC. Its translation: CACDKVGLGSWDTRQMFF.

In this sample, this clone turned up a few times. TCRdb shows a much larger clone's protein in place of this DNA's translation, and the two differ at residue 11, likely through a read error; the protein shown is translated from the DNA. The rearrangement links TRDV2 to TRDJ1, with 13 nucleotides matching TRDD3. Germline V gene sequence: CDR1 GEAIGNYY, CDR2 EKD. The CDR3 runs 18 residues. The junction had 7 bases not matched to a gene; V was cut back by 1 base and J by 0 bases. The CDR3, as DNA: TGTGCCTGTGACACAGTACTGGGGGATACGTGGTACACCGATAAACTCATCTTT. Translated: CACDTVLGDTWYTDKLIF.

This clone has a handful of counts. TCRdb's entry gives the protein of a much larger clone, which mismatches this DNA's translation at residue 3, likely from a read error; the protein reported here is translated from the DNA. The chain recombines TRDV2 with TRDJ1, with 7 nucleotides matching TRDD3. With V trimmed by 8 bases and J by 0 bases, 17 bases remained unmatched. The CDR3 length is 17 residues. CDR1 is GEAIGNYY and CDR2 is EKD in the germline V gene. DNA of the CDR3: TGTGCCTATGAGGTGCTGGGGGCCCAATGGGACACCGATAAACTCATCTTT. Its protein is CAYEVLGAQWDTDKLIF.

This clone showed up just a few times. The chain recombines TRDV2 with TRDJ1, with TRDD3 matching over 13 bases. Germline V gene data show CDR1 as GEAIGNYY and CDR2 as EKD. The V segment lost 3 bases and the J segment 2 bases; nucleotides outside the gene matches: 14. CDR3 size: 19 residues. This CDR3 is CACDSIQILGDTQTDKLIF. For the CDR3, the DNA is TGTGCCTGTGACTCCATCCAGATACTGGGGGATACGCAAACCGATAAACTCATCTTT.

Remarks on this clone: A far more abundant clone sits one base away, making this likely a read error. Other DNA sequences of this sample code for an identical CDR3. CDR3 coding DNA: TGTGCCTGTGACATCAACACTGGGGGACCCTGGGGCATATACACCGATAAACTCATCTTT. It translates to CACDINTGGPWGIYTDKLIF. This sequence joins TRDV2 and TRDJ1; 9 positions match TRDD3. This CDR3 region has 20 residues. Germline V gene lookup returns CDR1 GEAIGNYY and CDR2 EKD. J lost 0 bases, V lost 2 bases, and 18 bases had no gene match.

Details on this clone: This is likely an artifact of a read error, given a far larger clone one base away. The same CDR3 is also encoded by other DNA sequences in this sample. This chain uses TRDV2 with TRDJ1; 13 bases are a match to TRDD3. The CDR3 is 18 amino acids. The germline V gene has CDR1 GEAIGNYY and CDR2 EKD. The CDR3 region has the DNA TGTGCCTGTGACACCGTTTCGACTGGGGGATACGACACTGATAAACTCATCTTT. Amino acids: CACDTVSTGGYDTDKLIF.

This clone has more than one count but fewer than ten. This likely came from a read error, as a far larger clone is one base away. Other DNA variants within this sample encode the same CDR3. The chain links TRDV2 to TRDJ3, with a tentative D call TRDD2 (5 bases). Trimming shortened V by 0 bases and J by 3 bases, and 17 bases separated the two germline ends. The CDR3 has 19 residues. Germline CDR1 is GEAIGNYY and CDR2 is EKD. DNA of the CDR3: TGTGCCTGTGACACCGCAAGTAGTCCTTCTGGCTGGGACACCCGACAGATGTTTTTC. This translates into CACDTASSPSGWDTRQMFF.

The chain combines TRDV2 with TRDJ1; 13 positions match TRDD3. Trimming cost V 2 bases and J 2 bases; bases outside gene matches: 7. Germline CDR1 is GEAIGNYY and CDR2 is EKD. The CDR3 length is 17 residues. This CDR3 reads CACDNVLGDTQTDKLIF. CDR3 DNA sequence: TGTGCCTGTGACAATGTACTGGGGGATACGCAAACCGATAAACTCATCTTT.

Worth noting for this clone: A read error likely explains why the TCRdb protein, taken from a much larger clone, differs from this DNA's translation at residue 5; the protein shown is translated from the DNA. This sequence joins TRDV2 and TRDJ1, with D possibly matching TRDD3 (6 bases). V shed 3 bases and J shed 0 bases, with 19 bases lying between them. The CDR3 is 17 residues long. CDR1 is GEAIGNYY, CDR2 EKD, per germline. CDR3 in DNA: TGTGCCTGTGACGCCGTTGGTACTGGGACGTACACCGATAAACTCATCTTT. This translates into CACDAVGTGTYTDKLIF.